This T cell receptor (beta chain) was retrieved from a study of cytomegalovirus exposure and HLA in healthy donors. Points on this clone: Its antigen is still unknown.

The PCR was carried out with 60 Vbeta primers and 13 Jbeta primers. Authors' data handling: The authors later counted 65 million to 80 million unique TCR beta chains, roughly 10 million of them shared. Method: immunoSEQ multiplex PCR; TCRdb's copy keeps in-frame clones and lacks some. The V and J calls and clone size were taken over from that table, and D and trimming were inferred from the DNA. Seen here are about 190,000 clones, roughly 80% observed once, and the top ten hold about 1.5%. Whole-study results and caveats: Within the data, a cluster of highly shared sequence variants was likely a sequencing artifact.

The origin of this receptor is a woman aged 18-29 years in good health and CMV-seronegative. The sequencing input was PBMCs.

The CDR3 nucleotides read TGTGCCAGCAGGTTCGATTTAGGGGGTTGGGAACCCCTCCACTTT. Amino acids: CASRFDLGGWEPLHF. This chain uses TRBV6-1 with TRBJ1-6; tentative D call: TRBD1 (6 bases). The CDR3 length is 15 residues. Looked up from germline, CDR1 is MNHNS and CDR2 is SASEGT. The germline V and J ends were trimmed by 6 bases and 12 bases, with 21 bases remaining between them.